This entry lists 8 T cell receptor beta chains sequenced from one sample in a study of T cells in Graves' hyperthyroidism and ophthalmopathy. Amplified TCR beta CDR3 regions came from RNA transcripts. An initial round of RT-PCR targeting the TCR CDR3 relied on the HTBI primer set. Using its own MiXCR run on the multiplex PCR reads, TCRdb lists one record per CDR3 protein. Here the sample spans a few hundred thousand distinct CDR3 sequences, roughly 15% being singletons. The sequenced sample consisted of blood. The receptors derive from a woman in her 30s with Graves' ophthalmopathy.

To note about this clonotype: This clone may be a read error of a much larger clone one base away. The chain recombines TRBV7-9 with TRBJ1-5, with D unclear. The CDR3 is 14 residues long. Germline lookup yields CDR1 SEHNR and CDR2 FQNEAQ (reference sequence). The V end was cut by 0 bases, the J end by 6 bases, with 9 bases between. The CDR3 here is CASSLAGISQPQHF. The CDR3 DNA sequence: TGTGCCAGCAGCTTAGCTGGGATATCTCAGCCCCAGCATTTT.

This rearrangement joins TRBV20-1 to TRBJ2-1; weak D call: TRBD1 (6 bases). The CDR3 is made up of 15 amino acids. The germline gives CDR1 DFQATT, CDR2 SNEGSKA (reference sequence). V shed 1 base and J shed 0 bases, with 10 bases lying between them. The CDR3 reads CSARGGGSSYNEQFF. CDR3 nucleotides: TGCAGTGCTAGAGGAGGGGGTAGCTCCTACAATGAGCAGTTCTTC.

This clonotype appeared a few times. V and J are TRBV20-1 and TRBJ2-2, with 10 bases lining up with TRBD1. The CDR3 consists of 14 residues. Germline CDR1 and CDR2: DFQATT and SNEGSKA (reference sequence). Trimming took 4 bases from V and 6 from J; bases not matched to a gene: 5. The CDR3 loop reads CSAKDRGPSGELFF. DNA of the CDR3: TGCAGTGCTAAAGACAGGGGGCCCTCCGGGGAGCTGTTTTTT.

This clonotype was counted ten times or more. V and J are TRBV12-3 or TRBV12-4 and TRBJ1-5; 7 positions match TRBD1. CDR3 size: 14 residues. J was trimmed by 4 bases and V by 7 bases; bases with no gene match: 7. The CDR3 is CASTPTGVNQPQHF. In nucleotides, the CDR3 is TGTGCCAGCACTCCCACAGGGGTTAATCAGCCCCAGCATTTT.

This rearrangement joins TRBV6-1 to TRBJ1-6, with 8 bases fitting TRBD1. Germline CDR1 is MNHNS and CDR2 is SASEGT. Trimming removed 6 bases from V and 7 bases from J; junction bases left unmatched: 8. The CDR3 length is 15 residues. CDR3 DNA: TGTGCCAGCAGCACGACGCAGGGGGCGAATTCACCCCTCCACTTT. Translating gives CASSTTQGANSPLHF.

This clonotype appeared a few times. This may come from a read error, since a much larger clone is one base off. Here the CDR3 DNA reads TGTGCCAGCAGCAGTTTACCCGGGCTAGCGGGGGAATACGCGAACACCGGGGGGCTGTTTTTT. This gives the protein CASSSLPGLAGEYANTGGLFF. The gene calls are TRBV28 and TRBJ2-2, with 10 bases lining up with TRBD2. The length of the CDR3 is 21 residues. In germline, CDR1 is MDHEN, CDR2 SYDVKM.

This clonotype was observed a handful of times. This chain links TRBV20-1 with TRBJ1-2, with TRBD1 as a possible D gene (5 bases). V was pared by 6 bases and J by 5 bases, with 16 bases between. This CDR3 has 13 residues. Germline assignment: CDR1 DFQATT and CDR2 SNEGSKA (reference sequence). Written as DNA, the CDR3 is TGCAGTGCGGGAGGGACGGCCACGTATGGCTACACCTTC. This encodes CSAGGTATYGYTF.

Ten or more counts support this clonotype. The chain recombines TRBV7-9 with TRBJ2-3; either TRBD1 or TRBD2 may supply D (5 bases each). This CDR3 comprises 19 residues. V lost 5 bases and J lost 2, with 26 bases in between. CDR1 and CDR2 from the germline V gene are SEHNR and FQNEAQ (reference sequence). CDR3 sequence: CASSQDSPPGWGFTDTQYF. As DNA, the CDR3 is TGTGCCAGCAGCCAAGACTCCCCCCCGGGCTGGGGGTTCACAGATACGCAGTATTTT.